A selection of T cell receptor beta chains follows, all from one sample in a study of OX40 agonist ivuxolimab in advanced cancers. The data were produced by immunoSEQ multiplex PCR, yet TCRdb's version contains in-frame clones alone and is incomplete. The sample includes 55,000 to 65,000 clones, about 89% of them seen just once. The material sequenced was CD4+ or CD8+ T cells sorted from blood, taken in a trial of the OX40 agonist ivuxolimab. These TCRs come from an adult with an advanced solid tumor such as melanoma, head and neck, liver or kidney cancer. Each CDR3 is given without its conserved first and last residue. The order of the fields is V gene, J gene, CDR3 protein.

V: TRBV28
J: TRBJ2-5
CDR3: AIGPSRETQY

V: TRBV11-3
J: TRBJ2-1
CDR3: ASSSGGNEQF

V: TRBV28
J: TRBJ1-5
CDR3: ASWSRARYQPQH

V: TRBV6-1
J: TRBJ1-2
CDR3: ASSAGTALIRYGYT

V: TRBV5-1
J: TRBJ2-1
CDR3: ASSLGPRPSGNNEQF

V: TRBV5-1
J: TRBJ2-5
CDR3: ASSLLMGLAGEGGETQY

V: TRBV21-1
J: TRBJ1-5
CDR3: ASSALRDPHGQPQH

V: TRBV19
J: TRBJ1-1
CDR3: ASSMRNTEAF

V: TRBV7-9
J: TRBJ2-7
CDR3: ASDRGYEQY

V: TRBV7-3
J: TRBJ1-1
CDR3: ASTKGENTEAF

V: TRBV7-8
J: TRBJ1-1
CDR3: ASSLASGNTEAF

V: TRBV19
J: TRBJ2-2
CDR3: ASYGLAATGELF

V: TRBV19
J: TRBJ1-5
CDR3: ASSTGQEYQPQH

V: TRBV10-3
J: TRBJ2-3
CDR3: AISPGLAGNIQGADTQY

V: TRBV7-3
J: TRBJ2-3
CDR3: ASSLMASGSGGDTQY

V: TRBV6-4
J: TRBJ2-1
CDR3: ASSVRLAGFNEQF

V: TRBV2
J: TRBJ2-7
CDR3: ASCRTESGEQY

V: TRBV7-3
J: TRBJ2-1
CDR3: ASSLSPSGYNEQF

V: TRBV18
J: TRBJ2-1
CDR3: ASSPGLAGRYNEQF

V: TRBV7-2
J: TRBJ1-2
CDR3: ASSFRQVRYGYT

V: TRBV10-1
J: TRBJ2-3
CDR3: ASSERLVGDTQY

V: TRBV28
J: TRBJ2-7
CDR3: ASSLQGWGGEQY

V: TRBV15
J: TRBJ2-7
CDR3: ATSPTGKDEQY

V: TRBV29-1
J: TRBJ2-7
CDR3: SVPGQSRYEQY

V: TRBV5-1
J: TRBJ1-2
CDR3: ASSLELTASYGYT

V: TRBV11-2
J: TRBJ2-1
CDR3: ASSLHGAEQF

V: TRBV27
J: TRBJ2-6
CDR3: ASKPRGQGGDSGANVLT

V: TRBV5-1
J: TRBJ2-5
CDR3: ASRLAGIQETQY

V: TRBV11-2
J: TRBJ2-1
CDR3: ASSYSPDRVNEQF

V: TRBV15
J: TRBJ2-5
CDR3: ATSRAGRRYQETQY

V: TRBV30
J: TRBJ2-7
CDR3: AWSHRTGGSEQY

V: TRBV30
J: TRBJ1-5
CDR3: AWNRDSNQPQH

V: TRBV18
J: TRBJ2-6
CDR3: ASSLFLDGGANVLT

V: TRBV6-1
J: TRBJ1-5
CDR3: ASSELQGGSNQPQH

V: TRBV11-3
J: TRBJ2-1
CDR3: ASSPFRGGTYNEQF

V: TRBV18
J: TRBJ2-1
CDR3: ASSTNRDEQF

V: TRBV14
J: TRBJ1-4
CDR3: ASSWGRGEKLF

V: TRBV5-1
J: TRBJ2-5
CDR3: ASSLGPQGGKETQY

V: TRBV7-2
J: TRBJ1-2
CDR3: ASSLVDALKGYT

V: TRBV6-1
J: TRBJ1-5
CDR3: ASSDSQGVNQPQH

V: TRBV18
J: TRBJ2-3
CDR3: ASSPKERLARANTDTQY

V: TRBV6-5
J: TRBJ1-1
CDR3: ASSYGGTEAF

V: TRBV11-2
J: TRBJ2-7
CDR3: ASSLASYEQY

V: TRBV6-5
J: TRBJ2-7
CDR3: ASSPTSGSRYEQY

V: TRBV4-2
J: TRBJ1-4
CDR3: ASSQVQAGTNEKLF

V: TRBV7-3
J: TRBJ2-1
CDR3: ASSPGVGRRQF

V: TRBV19
J: TRBJ2-2
CDR3: ASSPVLAGPGELF

V: TRBV27
J: TRBJ1-2
CDR3: ASSSQGKYGYT

V: TRBV27
J: TRBJ2-3
CDR3: ASSLNRPSTDTQY

V: TRBV15
J: TRBJ2-7
CDR3: ATSSDRDRYEQY

V: TRBV28
J: TRBJ1-1
CDR3: ASSLSGGRTEAF

V: TRBV18
J: TRBJ2-2
CDR3: ASSRERAGELF

V: TRBV7-2
J: TRBJ2-1
CDR3: ASSFGGQQF